The T cell receptor beta chain described here comes from a study of T cells in Graves' hyperthyroidism and ophthalmopathy (dated by TCRdb to the late 2010s). At the level of the whole study: Peripheral blood was collected at initial diagnosis, before any treatment. TCR Vbeta CDR3 sequencing of fewer than 150 peripheral blood samples (over 40 ophthalmopathy, around 80 hyperthyroidism and 17 progressor patients) is reported in the paper. In several Graves' hyperthyroidism patients, the study also compared T-cell repertoires from thyroid tissue with T-cell repertoires from blood. Following sampling, methimazole starting at 30 mg daily was given to hyperthyroidism patients, and high-dose intravenous methylprednisolone was given to ophthalmopathy patients. Whether ophthalmopathy could be predicted prospectively was tested in an independent validation cohort made up of roughly 20 hyperthyroidism patients plus 17 patients who later progressed to ophthalmopathy. For training and testing, the roughly 97 patients in the discovery cohort were randomly divided in a 7:3 ratio. TCR V-J signatures able to tell the groups apart were searched for in a discovery cohort of approximately 95 patients, of whom 43 had Graves' ophthalmopathy and roughly 57 had stable Graves' hyperthyroidism.

Ophthalmopathy patients had moderately to severely active disease, Clinical Activity Score of at least 3, NOSPECS grade of at least 4, and duration under 3 months. The study excluded patients with uncontrolled infections, other autoimmune diseases, pregnancy or lactation. Diagnoses were based on clinical symptoms, serum thyroxine and TRAb, thyroid ultrasound and orbital computed tomography. PBMCs were isolated from about 9 ml of fresh peripheral blood by Ficoll-Paque density gradient centrifugation. Total RNA was extracted with Trizol reagent, and quality was checked on an Agilent 2100 Bioanalyzer. The study at large found these results: Blood samples also contained most of the expanded thyroid clonotypes (frequency above 0.001), which suggests that blood repertoires may reflect thyroid immune responses. No statistical method was used to set the sample size in advance, and investigators knew the group allocation. In validation, progression to ophthalmopathy was predicted by the model with 65% to 71% sensitivity and 72.22% specificity, a median of about 6 months before onset. Ophthalmopathy was separated from stable hyperthyroidism by a 13 V-J signature model, with 87.88% sensitivity and 81% to 83% specificity obtained in cross-validation and 80%/75% obtained in testing.

Spanning cysteine to phenylalanine, the CDR3 consists of 15 amino acids. Solely the CDR3 DNA is kept, with 45 bases framed from the first base. From the germline V gene, CDR1 is SGHRS and CDR2 is YFSETQ. V was cut back by 3 bases and J by 0 bases, leaving a gap of 12 bases between them. TCR beta CDR3 regions were amplified from RNA transcripts. For the first round of RT-PCR on the TCR CDR3, the HTBI primer set was used together with the Qiagen OneStep RT-PCR kit. The libraries were constructed in a second round of multiplex PCR and then size-selected and purified. Sequencing of the libraries was done on an Illumina HiSeq2000 using paired-end 100 bp reads. Per the original workflow: Raw data were processed with SOAPnuke, discarding reads with adapters, uncalled bases, mean Phred below 15, or no exact constant-primer or identifier match. COPE v1.2.5 was used to merge the high-quality paired reads, and each unique nucleotide sequence was defined as a clonotype. Clonotypes were aligned to IMGT TRBV, TRBD and TRBJ reference segments using MiTCR v1.1. Only V-J combinations with frequency above 0.0001, covering 99% to 99.2% of repertoires, were analysed. The TCS score was defined as F50 (clonal expansion) divided by E x V (chaos), with BLOSUM62-based TCRdist calculated between CDR3 peptides within each V-J. Welch's t-statistics and random forest reduced fewer than 600 V-J features to some 14, which were used in a naive Bayes classifier (R e1071). Clones were called with MiXCR by TCRdb after fastp trimmed the public reads at Q25, and only in-frame beta chains were retained. Here each entry gathers all rows of one CDR3 protein and keeps the most common genes and DNA. Clone size and V and J calls follow TCRdb, not the original study. The sample yields a few hundred thousand distinct CDR3 sequences; about 18% were counted once. Of the sample, 35% to 50% falls within the top ten clones.

Concerning this clonotype itself: Its cognate antigen has yet to be identified. Base qualities are missing; no much larger clone stands one base away.

The material sequenced was blood. The sequence derives from a man aged 18 to 29 with Graves' ophthalmopathy. The chain was built from TRBV5-1 and TRBJ1-2; the D gene is perhaps TRBD1, from 5 matching bases. The nucleotide sequence is TGCGCCAGCAGCTCCGGGACCCGAGCTAACTATGGCTACACCTTC. Translated, it reads CASSSGTRANYGYTF.